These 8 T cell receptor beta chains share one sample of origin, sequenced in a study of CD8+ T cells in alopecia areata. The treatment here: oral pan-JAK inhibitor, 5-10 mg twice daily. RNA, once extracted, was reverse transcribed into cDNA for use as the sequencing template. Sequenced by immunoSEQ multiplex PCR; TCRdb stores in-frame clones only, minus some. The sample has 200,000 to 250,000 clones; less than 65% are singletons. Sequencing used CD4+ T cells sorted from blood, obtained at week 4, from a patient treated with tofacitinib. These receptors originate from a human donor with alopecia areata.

The CDR3 bases are TGCGCCAGCAGCCTTACAGGGGTCTATGGCTACACCTTC. It translates to CASSLTGVYGYTF. This chain links TRBV5-1 with TRBJ1-2, with TRBD1 matching over 7 bases. Looked up from germline, CDR1 is SGHRS and CDR2 is YFSETQ. The CDR3 is 13 amino acids. V lost 4 bases and J lost 4; bases outside the gene matches: 4.

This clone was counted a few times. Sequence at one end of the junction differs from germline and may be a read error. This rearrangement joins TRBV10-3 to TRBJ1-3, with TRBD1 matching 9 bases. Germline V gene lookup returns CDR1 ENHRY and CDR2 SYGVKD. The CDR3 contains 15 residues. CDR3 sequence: CAISDPQGQGNAIYF. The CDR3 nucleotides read TGTGCCATCAGTGACCCCCAGGGACAGGGAAACGCCATATATTTT.

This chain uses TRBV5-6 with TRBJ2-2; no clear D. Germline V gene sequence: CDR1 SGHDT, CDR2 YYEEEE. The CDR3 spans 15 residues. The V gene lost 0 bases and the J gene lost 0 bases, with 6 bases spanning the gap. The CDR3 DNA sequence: TGTGCCAGCAGCTTGGGGCACTCGAACACCGGGGAGCTGTTTTTT. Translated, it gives CASSLGHSNTGELFF.

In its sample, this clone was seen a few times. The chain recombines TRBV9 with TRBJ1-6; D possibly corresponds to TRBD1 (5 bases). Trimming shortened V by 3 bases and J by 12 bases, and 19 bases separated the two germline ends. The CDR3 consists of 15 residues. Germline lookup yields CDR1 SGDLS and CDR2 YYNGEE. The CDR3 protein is CASSGATGTSGPLHF. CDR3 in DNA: TGTGCCAGCAGCGGAGCCACCGGGACCTCCGGACCCCTCCACTTT.

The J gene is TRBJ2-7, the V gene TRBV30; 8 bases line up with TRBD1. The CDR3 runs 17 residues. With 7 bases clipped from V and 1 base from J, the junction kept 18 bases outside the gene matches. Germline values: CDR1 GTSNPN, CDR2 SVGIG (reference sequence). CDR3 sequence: CALLPLRGTGESYEQYF. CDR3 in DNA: TGTGCCTTGCTCCCGCTCCGCGGGACAGGAGAATCCTACGAGCAGTACTTC.

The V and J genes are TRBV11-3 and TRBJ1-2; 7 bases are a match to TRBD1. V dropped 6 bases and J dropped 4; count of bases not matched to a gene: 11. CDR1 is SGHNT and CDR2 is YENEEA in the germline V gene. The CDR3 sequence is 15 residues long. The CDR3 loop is CASSLAGQKLYGYTF. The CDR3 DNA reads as TGTGCCAGCAGTCTAGCGGGACAGAAACTCTATGGCTACACCTTC.

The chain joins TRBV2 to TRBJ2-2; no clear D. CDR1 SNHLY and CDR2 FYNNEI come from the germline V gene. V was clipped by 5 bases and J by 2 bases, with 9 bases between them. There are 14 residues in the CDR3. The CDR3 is CASSTGPNTGELFF. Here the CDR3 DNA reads TGTGCCAGCAGTACCGGGCCCAACACCGGGGAGCTGTTTTTT.

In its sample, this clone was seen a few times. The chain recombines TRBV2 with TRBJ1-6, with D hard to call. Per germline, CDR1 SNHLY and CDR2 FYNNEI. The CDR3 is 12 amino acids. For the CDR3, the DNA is TGTGGATCCGGGCAAAATAATTCACCCCTCCACTTT. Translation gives CGSGQNNSPLHF. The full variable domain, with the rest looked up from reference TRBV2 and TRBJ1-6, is EPEVTQTPSHQVTQMGQEVILRCVPISNHLYFYWYRQILGQKVEFLVSFYNNEISEKSEIFDDQFSVERPDGSNFTLKIRSTKLEDSAMYFCGSGQNNSPLHFGNGTRLTVT.